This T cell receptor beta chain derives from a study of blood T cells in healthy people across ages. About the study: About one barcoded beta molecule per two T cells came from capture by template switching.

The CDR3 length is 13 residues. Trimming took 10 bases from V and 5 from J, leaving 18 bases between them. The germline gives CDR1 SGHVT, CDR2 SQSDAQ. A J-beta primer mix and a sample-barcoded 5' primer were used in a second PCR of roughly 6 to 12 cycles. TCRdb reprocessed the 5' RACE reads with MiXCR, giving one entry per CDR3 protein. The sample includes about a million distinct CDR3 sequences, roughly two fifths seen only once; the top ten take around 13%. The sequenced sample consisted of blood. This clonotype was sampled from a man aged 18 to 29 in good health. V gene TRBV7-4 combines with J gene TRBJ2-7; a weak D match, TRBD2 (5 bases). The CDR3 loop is CAIPTRRVDEQYF. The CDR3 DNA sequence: TGTGCCATCCCGACCCGGCGGGTCGACGAGCAGTACTTC.